This T cell receptor (beta chain) is from a study of T cell responses to AZD1222 COVID-19 vaccine. Study-level results: Reportedly, nearly half the spike-specific TCRs target unmutated variant regions.

Germline CDR1 is KGHDR and CDR2 is SFDVKD. This CDR3 spans 16 amino acids. V shed 4 bases, J shed 4 bases, and the junction held 8 bases outside the gene matches. Only in-frame clones appear in the TCRdb table, and some are missing; sequencing was by immunoSEQ multiplex PCR. Counted here are fewer than 110,000 clones, approximately 88% occurring once; the ten biggest clones make up approximately 22%. This clone appeared once. The antigen remains unidentified. The clonotype originates from an adult in good health. The chain carries TRBV24-1 and TRBJ2-7, with 11 bases lining up with TRBD1. The sample consisted of peripheral blood, taken on day 0 of AZD1222 vaccination. CDR3 sequence: CATSDQPGTGGYEQYF. CDR3 nucleotide sequence: TGTGCCACCAGTGACCAACCCGGGACAGGGGGATACGAGCAGTACTTC.